The 28 T cell receptor beta chains listed next were all sequenced from one sample in a study of T cell responses to AZD1222 COVID-19 vaccine. Profiling relied on immunoSEQ multiplex PCR, and the TCRdb table lists in-frame clones only, not all of them. This table holds about 99,000 clones, roughly 88% found once. The sequences come from peripheral blood, collected on day 0 of AZD1222 vaccination. Every receptor here comes from an adult in good health.

The CDR3 reads CARSIRDRNPKGEKLFF. The CDR3 nucleotides are TGTGCCAGAAGCATCCGGGACAGGAACCCAAAGGGCGAAAAACTGTTTTTT. V and J are TRBV5-3 and TRBJ1-4; 8 bases are a match to TRBD1. TRBV5-3 belongs to the ORF category, with a function that is uncertain. This CDR3 is 17 amino acids long. V dropped 4 bases and J dropped 8; count of bases not matched to a gene: 16.

This rearrangement joins TRBV19 to TRBJ1-2; maybe TRBD1 (6 bases). This CDR3 region has 16 residues. The V gene lost 5 bases and the J gene lost 8 bases, with 24 bases spanning the gap. From germline, CDR1 is LNHDA and CDR2 SQIVND (reference sequence). The CDR3 is CASSPPYLGQADGYTF. CDR3 coding DNA: TGTGCCAGTAGTCCTCCCTACTTGGGACAAGCGGACGGCTACACCTTC.

This clone was seen only once. This sequence joins TRBV10-1 and TRBJ2-1; D is ambiguous. This CDR3 has 13 residues. Germline-derived CDR1 and CDR2 are WNHNN and SYGVQD (reference sequence). Trimming left V 6 bases short and J 6 bases short, with 12 bases between. The CDR3 protein is CASRASGSNEQFF. DNA for the CDR3: TGCGCCAGCAGGGCCAGTGGCTCCAATGAGCAGTTCTTC.

This chain uses TRBV6-6 with TRBJ1-2; tentative D call: TRBD1 (6 bases). Germline CDR1 MNHNY, CDR2 SVGAGI (reference sequence). V dropped 5 bases and J dropped 2 bases, with 15 bases sitting between them. The CDR3 is 15 amino acids. The CDR3, as DNA: TGTGCCAGCAGTATACAGGGAGGAGGGAACTATGGCTACACCTTC. Protein: CASSIQGGGNYGYTF.

The chain uses TRBV28 and TRBJ1-1; tentatively, D is TRBD1 (6 bases). Germline CDR1 reads MDHEN; CDR2 reads SYDVKM. The length of the CDR3 is 17 residues. The germline V and J ends were trimmed by 6 bases and 1 base, with 21 bases remaining between them. CDR3: CASREGVVWNQNTEAFF. The CDR3 DNA follows: TGTGCCAGCAGGGAGGGGGTTGTATGGAACCAGAACACTGAAGCTTTCTTT.

This chain connects TRBV3-1 (or the pseudogene TRBV3-2) to TRBJ2-1; D possibly corresponds to TRBD2 (6 bases). Between the trimmed V and J ends, which lost 2 bases and 6 bases, there was a span of 14 bases. The CDR3 contains 15 residues. CDR1 and CDR2 (germline): LGHDT, YNNKEL (reference sequence). The CDR3 is CASSQPFRDSNEQFF. The CDR3 DNA reads as TGTGCCAGCAGCCAACCTTTCCGGGACTCCAATGAGCAGTTCTTC.

This clone came up once. The CDR3 nucleotides read TGTGCCTGGAGTCCACCACCTACCTATGAGCAGTTCTTC. This sequence encodes CAWSPPPTYEQFF. The V call is TRBV30, the J call TRBJ2-1; D not resolved. Trimming removed 2 bases from V and 8 bases from J, with 13 bases in between. This CDR3 spans 13 amino acids. Per germline, CDR1 GTSNPN and CDR2 SVGIG (reference sequence).

The table lists this clone with a few counts. The sample contains more than one DNA sequence encoding this CDR3. This chain joins TRBV30 and TRBJ1-2, with D perhaps matching TRBD1 (6 bases). The CDR3 has 11 amino acids. V lost 3 bases and J lost 7, with 9 bases in between. Germline assignment: CDR1 GTSNPN and CDR2 SVGIG (reference sequence). The chain's CDR3 is CAWRGRGGYTF. The CDR3 DNA reads TGTGCCTGGAGGGGCAGGGGTGGCTACACCTTC. Combining the CDR3 with reference TRBV30 and TRBJ1-2 gives the whole variable domain SQTIHQWPATLVQPVGSPLSLECTVEGTSNPNLYWYRQAAGRGLQLLFYSVGIGQISSEVPQNLSASRPQDRQFILSSKKLLLSDSGFYLCAWRGRGGYTFGSGTRLTVV.

The chain combines TRBV12-3 or TRBV12-4 with TRBJ1-1; tentatively, D is TRBD1 (6 bases). V dropped 3 bases and J dropped 8 bases, with 10 bases sitting between them. The CDR3 is 12 residues long. The CDR3 reads CASSFQGLEAFF. For the CDR3, the DNA is TGTGCCAGCAGTTTCCAGGGGCTAGAAGCTTTCTTT.

V and J are TRBV4-2 and TRBJ2-1; 7 bases match TRBD1. Germline-derived CDR1 and CDR2 are LGHNA and YNFKEQ. The CDR3 runs 17 residues. With 0 bases clipped from V and 0 bases from J, the junction kept 5 bases outside the gene matches. The CDR3 sequence is CASSQESRGSSYNEQFF. CDR3 nucleotides: TGTGCCAGCAGCCAAGAATCCAGGGGGAGCTCCTACAATGAGCAGTTCTTC.

The genes are TRBV4-1 and TRBJ1-1; possibly TRBD1 for D (6 bases). Germline CDR1 reads MGHRA; CDR2 reads YSYEKL. This CDR3 comprises 17 residues. V gave up 1 base and J gave up 0 bases, with 15 bases separating them. The CDR3 protein is CASSQAHRDAMNTEAFF. CDR3 sequence (DNA): TGCGCCAGCAGCCAAGCCCACAGGGACGCGATGAACACTGAAGCTTTCTTT.

The chain combines TRBV5-8 with TRBJ2-1, with D unclear. V lost 7 bases and J 2 bases, leaving 10 bases between the germline ends. The V gene's germline CDR1 is SGHTS and CDR2 YDEGEE. The CDR3 totals 13 residues. The CDR3 sequence is CASPPETYNEQFF. CDR3 coding DNA: TGTGCCAGCCCTCCGGAAACCTACAATGAGCAGTTCTTC.

The rearrangement uses TRBV27 and TRBJ1-1; D is undetermined. The CDR3 consists of 14 residues. CDR1 is MNHEY and CDR2 is SMNVEV in the germline V gene (reference sequence). V lost 4 bases and J lost 8, with 17 bases in between. The CDR3 here is CASSSITGTMEAFF. DNA for the CDR3: TGTGCCAGCAGTTCCATCACGGGTACTATGGAAGCTTTCTTT.

The chain combines TRBV28 with TRBJ1-6; 9 bases map to TRBD1. The V segment lost 1 base and the J segment 0 bases; nucleotides outside the gene matches: 16. CDR1 is MDHEN, CDR2 SYDVKM, per germline. This CDR3 region has 22 residues. The CDR3 nucleotides are TGTGCCAGCAGTTTATTTCACCCCGGACAGGGGCAATGGAGCTCCTATAATTCACCCCTCCACTTT. Residues: CASSLFHPGQGQWSSYNSPLHF.

This clone was observed a handful of times. V and J are TRBV11-3 and TRBJ1-2; the match to TRBD1 covers 7 bases. Germline CDR1 reads SGHNT; CDR2 reads YENEEA. The CDR3 loop spans 13 amino acids. J gave up 6 bases and V 4 bases, and 5 bases lay outside the gene matches. This chain's CDR3 is CASSSQGGHGYTF. As DNA, the CDR3 is TGTGCCAGCAGCTCCCAGGGGGGTCATGGCTACACCTTC.

This chain links TRBV6-5 with TRBJ1-4, with 7 positions matching TRBD1. V lost 2 bases, J lost 4 bases, and 4 bases stayed unmatched. CDR1 and CDR2 (germline): MNHEY, SVGAGI. The CDR3 consists of 15 residues. The CDR3 DNA reads as TGTGCCAGCAGTTACCGACGACAGGGTAATGAAAAACTGTTTTTT. Residues: CASSYRRQGNEKLFF.

This clone showed up just a few times. V gene TRBV6-6 combines with J gene TRBJ1-5, with D tentatively TRBD1 (6 bases). V was pared by 5 bases and J by 2 bases, with 19 bases between. The CDR3 runs to 17 residues. Looked up from germline, CDR1 is MNHNY and CDR2 is SVGAGI (reference sequence). As DNA, the CDR3 is TGTGCCAGCAGTCTGAACAGGGCCCGGGGGGGCAATCAGCCCCAGCATTTT. Translated: CASSLNRARGGNQPQHF.

The V call is TRBV2, the J call TRBJ1-5; D gene unclear. V was clipped by 6 bases and J by 13 bases, with 16 bases between them. This CDR3 contains 12 residues. Per germline, CDR1 SNHLY and CDR2 FYNNEI. CDR3 sequence (DNA): TGTGCCAGCAGCATGGACCTTTCTCGGCAGCATTTT. Protein product: CASSMDLSRQHF.

This clone was found once. V and J are TRBV7-9 and TRBJ2-7, with D perhaps matching TRBD1 (5 bases). CDR1 SEHNR and CDR2 FQNEAQ come from the germline V gene (reference sequence). V lost 5 bases and J 5 bases, leaving 19 bases between the germline ends. The length of the CDR3 is 15 residues. CDR3 nucleotides: TGTGCCAGCAGCCCCCAGACAGCCGGCCTAGACGAGCAGTACTTC. Encoded protein: CASSPQTAGLDEQYF.

The V gene is TRBV5-5, the J gene TRBJ1-1; 7 nucleotides align to TRBD1. Germline V gene lookup returns CDR1 SGHKS and CDR2 YYEKEE (reference sequence). This CDR3 is 15 amino acids long. V was pared by 4 bases and J by 4 bases, with 10 bases of the junction left unmatched. CDR3 nucleotides: TGTGCCAGCAGCCCCTTTGGACCAGGGGGCACTGAAGCTTTCTTT. Protein sequence: CASSPFGPGGTEAFF.

The chain uses TRBV4-1 and TRBJ2-3, with D perhaps matching TRBD1 (5 bases). Trimming cost V 4 bases and J 0 bases, with 26 bases left between them. Germline values: CDR1 MGHRA, CDR2 YSYEKL. This CDR3 comprises 20 residues. The CDR3 nucleotides read TGCGCCAGCAGCCCCCTCGCGGCGTTGATAGACAGAGTAAGCACAGATACGCAGTATTTT. This codes for CASSPLAALIDRVSTDTQYF.

The chain is built from TRBV5-1 and TRBJ1-2; maybe TRBD1 (5 bases). The germline CDR1 and CDR2 sequences are SGHRS and YFSETQ. The ends were cut back, 0 bases at V and 7 bases at J, with 13 bases in the middle. This CDR3 comprises 14 residues. The CDR3 loop is CASSLDPVGGGYTF. The DNA for the CDR3 is TGCGCCAGCAGCTTGGATCCTGTCGGGGGTGGCTACACCTTC.

The chain employs TRBV20-1 and TRBJ2-1; 11 bases are shared with TRBD2. Trimming took 3 bases from V and 10 from J; bases not matched to a gene: 5. Germline V gene sequence: CDR1 DFQATT, CDR2 SNEGSKA (reference sequence). There are 13 residues in the CDR3. DNA of the CDR3: TGCAGTGCTAGTTTTCTAGCGGGGGGAGAGCAGTTCTTC. Its translation: CSASFLAGGEQFF.

The rearrangement links TRBV11-2 to TRBJ2-3; the D is unclear. The CDR3 contains 13 residues. Trimming removed 3 bases from V and 5 bases from J, with 9 bases in between. Germline CDR1 is SGHAT and CDR2 is FQNNGV. The CDR3 loop is CASSFLPKDTQYF. CDR3 in DNA: TGTGCCAGCAGCTTTCTCCCAAAAGATACGCAGTATTTT.

The rearrangement joins TRBV7-2 to TRBJ2-2; D is possibly TRBD2 (7 bases). V shed 1 base and J shed 6 bases, with 9 bases lying between them. Germline CDR1 SGHTA, CDR2 FQGNSA. This CDR3 has 14 amino acids. CDR3 sequence: CASSLGGGPGELFF. CDR3 DNA: TGTGCCAGCAGCTTAGGGGGGGGCCCCGGGGAGCTGTTTTTT.

The chain carries TRBV23-1 and TRBJ1-2; D perhaps matches TRBD1 (5 bases). TRBV23-1 is classed as an ORF, of uncertain function. CDR3 length: 20 amino acids. Trimming shortened V by 0 bases and J by 1 base, and 24 bases separated the two germline ends. The CDR3 DNA follows: TGCGCCAGCAGTCAATCGGGGGGGGGACCTGACCCGTTGGGTAACTATGGCTACACCTTC. Its translation is CASSQSGGGPDPLGNYGYTF.

The J gene is TRBJ1-2, the V gene TRBV28; 8 nucleotides line up with TRBD1. Germline CDR1 and CDR2: MDHEN and SYDVKM. Unmatched junction bases numbered 2, after V lost 3 bases and J lost 5 bases. CDR3 length: 13 amino acids. In nucleotides, the CDR3 is TGTGCCAGCAGTTTTGGACAGGGATATGGCTACACCTTC. This translates into CASSFGQGYGYTF.

The chain couples TRBV27 to TRBJ2-1; TRBD2 aligns across 10 bases. The length of the CDR3 is 15 residues. Germline lookup yields CDR1 MNHEY and CDR2 SMNVEV (reference sequence). The V and J ends lost 4 bases and 5 bases, in that order; junction bases with no gene match: 5. The CDR3 bases are TGTGCCAGCAGTTCCAGCGGGGGGGCCAACAATGAGCAGTTCTTC. It codes for CASSSSGGANNEQFF.